This TCR beta chain is drawn from a study of T cell responses to AZD1222 COVID-19 vaccine. Study results and limitations: Donor demographics were predominantly white British with a female majority; clonal diversity may be underestimated. Nearly half of unique spike-specific TCRs reportedly avoided B.1.351 and B.1.1.7 mutated regions. Spike-specific TCR breadth and depth rose after two AZD1222 doses.

Worth noting for this clone: Its target is unknown.

In germline, CDR1 is MNHEY, CDR2 SVGAGI. Trimming took 6 bases from V and 0 from J, leaving 12 bases between them. The CDR3 covers 15 residues. Sequencing used immunoSEQ multiplex PCR; TCRdb keeps in-frame clones, though not all of them. The sample yields 170,000 or so clones, over 80% seen once. The origin of this receptor is an adult who received the MenACWY meningococcal vaccine as a control. The input for sequencing was peripheral blood, taken 28 days after the second dose of the MenACWY control vaccine. The rearrangement links TRBV6-5 to TRBJ1-3, with D possibly TRBD1 on 5 matching bases. CDR3 in amino acids: CASSSGQFSGNTIYF. The CDR3 DNA is TGTGCCAGCAGCTCGGGGCAGTTCTCTGGAAACACCATATATTTT.